This TCR beta chain came from a study of Ad26.COV2.S vaccination and SARS-CoV-2 variants. The treatment denotes: around 19 received Ad26.COV2.S at low or high dose, single or two shots; several received placebo; per-sample allocation not given. Samples came from day 63 after the first vaccine or placebo injection. For this clone: Its antigen is as yet unknown.

Using immunoSEQ multiplex PCR, the repertoire was profiled, and TCRdb retains in-frame clones only, with some absent. The sample yields about 440,000 clones, 90% seen once. Trimming removed 4 bases from V and 6 bases from J; junction bases left unmatched: 11. The CDR3 has 16 residues. Germline CDR1 reads SEHNR; CDR2 reads FQNEAQ (reference sequence). Findings and caveats of the study: Vaccine and placebo recipients had comparable breadth of non-spike TCRs.

V is TRBV7-9 and J is TRBJ1-5, with TRBD1 matching over 8 bases. The origin of this receptor is a person aged 18-65 years who received the Ad26.COV2.S COVID-19 vaccine or a placebo. Sequenced here: peripheral blood, sampled in a trial of Ad26.COV2.S vaccine versus placebo. The CDR3, as DNA: TGTGCCAGCAGCTCACAGGGGGAGGGACAAGGTCAGCCCCAGCATTTT. Residues: CASSSQGEGQGQPQHF. Drawing the rest from reference TRBV7-9 and TRBJ1-5, the complete variable domain is DTGVSQNPRHKITKRGQNVTFRCDPISEHNRLYWYRQTLGQGPEFLTYFQNEAQLEKSRLLSDRFSAERPKGSFSTLEIQRTEQGDSAMYLCASSSQGEGQGQPQHFGDGTRLSIL.